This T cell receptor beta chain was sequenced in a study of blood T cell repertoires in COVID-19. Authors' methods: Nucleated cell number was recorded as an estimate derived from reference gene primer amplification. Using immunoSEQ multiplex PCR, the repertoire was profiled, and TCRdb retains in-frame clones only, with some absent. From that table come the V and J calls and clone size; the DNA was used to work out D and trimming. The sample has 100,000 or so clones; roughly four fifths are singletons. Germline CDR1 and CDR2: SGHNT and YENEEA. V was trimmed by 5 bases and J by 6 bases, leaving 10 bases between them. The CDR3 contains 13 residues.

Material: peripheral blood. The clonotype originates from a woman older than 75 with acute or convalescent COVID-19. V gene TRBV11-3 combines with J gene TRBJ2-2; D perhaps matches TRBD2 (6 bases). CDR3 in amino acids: CASSNRRAGELFF. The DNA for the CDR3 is TGTGCCAGCAGCAATCGGAGGGCCGGGGAGCTGTTTTTT.